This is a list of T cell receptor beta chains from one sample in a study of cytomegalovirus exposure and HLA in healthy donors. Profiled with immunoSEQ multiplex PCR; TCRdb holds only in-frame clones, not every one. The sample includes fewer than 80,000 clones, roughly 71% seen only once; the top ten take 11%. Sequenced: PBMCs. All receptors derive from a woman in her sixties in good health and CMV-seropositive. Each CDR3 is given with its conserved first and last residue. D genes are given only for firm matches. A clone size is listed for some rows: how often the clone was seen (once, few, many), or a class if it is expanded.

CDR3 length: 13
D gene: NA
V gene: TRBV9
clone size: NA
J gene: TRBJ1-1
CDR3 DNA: TGTGCCAGCAGCGTCGCGGAAAACACTGAAGCTTTCTTT
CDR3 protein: CASSVAENTEAFF

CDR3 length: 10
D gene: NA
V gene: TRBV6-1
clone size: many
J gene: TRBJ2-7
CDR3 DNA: TGTGCCAGCCTCAGCTACGAGCAGTACTTC
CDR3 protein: CASLSYEQYF

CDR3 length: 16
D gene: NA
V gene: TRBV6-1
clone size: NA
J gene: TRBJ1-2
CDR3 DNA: TGTGCCAGCAGTGAACCCACAGGACTAGATAACTATGGCTACACCTTC
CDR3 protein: CASSEPTGLDNYGYTF

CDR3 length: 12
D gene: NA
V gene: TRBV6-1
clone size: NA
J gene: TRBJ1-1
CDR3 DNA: TGTGCCAGCAGTGAAGGATGGACAGAAGCTTTCTTT
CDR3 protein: CASSEGWTEAFF

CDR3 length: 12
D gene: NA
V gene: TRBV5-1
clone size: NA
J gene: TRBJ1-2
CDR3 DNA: TGCGCCAGCAGCCCCCAGAACTATGGCTACACCTTC
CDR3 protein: CASSPQNYGYTF

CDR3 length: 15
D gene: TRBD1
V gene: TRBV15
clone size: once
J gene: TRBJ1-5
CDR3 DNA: TGTGCCACCAGCAGAGGGACAGGGGAAGGTCAGCCCCAGCATTTT
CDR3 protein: CATSRGTGEGQPQHF

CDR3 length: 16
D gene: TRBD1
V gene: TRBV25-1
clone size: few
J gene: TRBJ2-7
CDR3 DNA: TGTGCCAGCAGTACCGGGACAGGGGGCGCGAGGTACGAGCAGTACTTC
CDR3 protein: CASSTGTGGARYEQYF

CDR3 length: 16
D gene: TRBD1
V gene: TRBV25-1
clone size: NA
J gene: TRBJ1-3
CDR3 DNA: TGTGCCAGCAGTGGGACAGGACTGCGCGTCGGAAACACCATATATTTT
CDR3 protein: CASSGTGLRVGNTIYF

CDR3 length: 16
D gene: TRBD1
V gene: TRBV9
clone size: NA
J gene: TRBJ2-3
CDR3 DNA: TGTGCCAGCAGCGTTTCCAAGACAGGGAGCACAGATACGCAGTATTTT
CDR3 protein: CASSVSKTGSTDTQYF

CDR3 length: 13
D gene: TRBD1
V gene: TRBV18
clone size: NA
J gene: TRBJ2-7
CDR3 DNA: TGTGCCAGCTCGCCGGGACAGGGGGATGAGCAGTACTTC
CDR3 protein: CASSPGQGDEQYF

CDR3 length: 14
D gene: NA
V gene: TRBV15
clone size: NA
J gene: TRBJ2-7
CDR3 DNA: TGTGCCACCAGCAGAGTTGGGGGCCCCTACGAGCAGTACTTC
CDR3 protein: CATSRVGGPYEQYF

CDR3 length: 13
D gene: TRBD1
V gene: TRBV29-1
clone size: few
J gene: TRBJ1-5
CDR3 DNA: TGCAGCGTAGGACAGGGCAATCGTCAGCCCCAGCATTTT
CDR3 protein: CSVGQGNRQPQHF

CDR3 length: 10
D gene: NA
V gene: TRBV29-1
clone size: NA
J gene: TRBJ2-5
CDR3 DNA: TGCAGCGTTGTGCGAGAGACCCAGTACTTC
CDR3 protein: CSVVRETQYF

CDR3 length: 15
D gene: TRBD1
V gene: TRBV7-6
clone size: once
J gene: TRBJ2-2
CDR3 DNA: TGTGCCAGCAGCACCGGGACAGGGGAGGGCGGGGAGCTGTTTTTT
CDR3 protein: CASSTGTGEGGELFF

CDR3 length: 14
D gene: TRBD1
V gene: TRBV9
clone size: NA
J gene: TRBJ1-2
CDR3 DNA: TGTGCCAGCAGCCCGGGACAGGGGACCTATGGCTACACCTTC
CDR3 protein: CASSPGQGTYGYTF

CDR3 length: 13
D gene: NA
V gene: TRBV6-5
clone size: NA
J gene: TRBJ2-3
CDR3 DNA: TGTGCCAGCAATACAGGGACGGCAGATACGCAGTATTTT
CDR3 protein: CASNTGTADTQYF

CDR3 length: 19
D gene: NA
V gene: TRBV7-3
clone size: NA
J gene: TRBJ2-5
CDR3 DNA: TGTGCCAGCAGCCTAAAAGGGGCCCCCGGTAGTAATGGTCAAGAGACCCAGTACTTC
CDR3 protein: CASSLKGAPGSNGQETQYF

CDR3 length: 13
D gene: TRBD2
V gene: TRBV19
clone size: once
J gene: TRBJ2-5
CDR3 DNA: TGTGCCAGTATCGGACTAGGGACTAAGACCCAGTACTTC
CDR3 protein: CASIGLGTKTQYF

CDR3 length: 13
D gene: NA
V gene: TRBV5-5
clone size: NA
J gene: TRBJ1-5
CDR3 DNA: TGTGCCAGCAGCCCCGACAGGAATCAGCCCCAGCATTTT
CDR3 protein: CASSPDRNQPQHF

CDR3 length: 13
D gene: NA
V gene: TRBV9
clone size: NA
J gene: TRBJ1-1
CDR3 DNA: TGTGCCAGCAGTTCGGGACACCTCACTGAAGCTTTCTTT
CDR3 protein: CASSSGHLTEAFF

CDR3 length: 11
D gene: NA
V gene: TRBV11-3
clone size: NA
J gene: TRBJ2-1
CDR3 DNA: TGTGCCAGCAGCGTCGAGATTGAGCAGTTCTTC
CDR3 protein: CASSVEIEQFF

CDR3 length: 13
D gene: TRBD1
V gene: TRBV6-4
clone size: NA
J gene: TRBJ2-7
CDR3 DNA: TGTGCCAGCAGTGAGGACAGGTTTAGCGAGCAGTACTTC
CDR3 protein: CASSEDRFSEQYF

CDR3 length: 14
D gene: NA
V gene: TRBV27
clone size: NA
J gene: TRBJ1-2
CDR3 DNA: TGTGCCAGCAGTAGAGGCAGGGCTAACTATGGCTACACCTTC
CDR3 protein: CASSRGRANYGYTF

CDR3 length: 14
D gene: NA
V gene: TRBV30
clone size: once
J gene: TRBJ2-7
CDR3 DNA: TGTGCCTGGAGTCCAACACAGGGTGCCTACGAGCAGTACTTC
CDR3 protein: CAWSPTQGAYEQYF

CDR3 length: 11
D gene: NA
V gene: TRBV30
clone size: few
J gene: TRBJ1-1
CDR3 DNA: TGTGCCTGGAGTAGGGAGACGGGGGCTTTCTTT
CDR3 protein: CAWSRETGAFF

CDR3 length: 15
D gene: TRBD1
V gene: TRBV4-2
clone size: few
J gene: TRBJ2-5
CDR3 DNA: TGTGCCAGCAGCCAGGCGGGACAGGCGGAGGAGACCCAGTACTTC
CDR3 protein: CASSQAGQAEETQYF

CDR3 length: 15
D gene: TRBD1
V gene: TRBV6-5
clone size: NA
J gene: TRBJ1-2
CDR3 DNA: TGTGCCAGCAGTTACTCGACCAGGGGGAACTATGGCTACACCTTC
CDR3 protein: CASSYSTRGNYGYTF

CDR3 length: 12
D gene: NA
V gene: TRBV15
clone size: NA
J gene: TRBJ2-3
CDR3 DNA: TGTGCCACCAGCAGAGATGGAGCGGTGCAGTATTTT
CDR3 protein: CATSRDGAVQYF

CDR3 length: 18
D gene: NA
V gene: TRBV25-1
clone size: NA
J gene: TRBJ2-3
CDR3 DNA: TGTGCCAGCAGTGAAGGGAGGGGGAGCCATGTGGTCACAGATACGCAGTATTTT
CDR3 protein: CASSEGRGSHVVTDTQYF

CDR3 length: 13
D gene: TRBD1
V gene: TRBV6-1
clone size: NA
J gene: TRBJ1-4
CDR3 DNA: TGTGCCAGCAGGCGGACAGGGGATGAAAAACTGTTTTTT
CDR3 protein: CASRRTGDEKLFF

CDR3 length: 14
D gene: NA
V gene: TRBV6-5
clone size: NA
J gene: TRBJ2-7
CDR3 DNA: TGTGCCAGCAGACCCCGAAGTAGCTCCTACGAGCAGTACTTC
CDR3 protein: CASRPRSSSYEQYF

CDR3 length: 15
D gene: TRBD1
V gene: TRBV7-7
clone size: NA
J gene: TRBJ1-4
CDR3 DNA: TGTGCTAGCAGCTTTATTGTAGGGGGCCTTGAAAAACTGTTTTTT
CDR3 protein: CASSFIVGGLEKLFF

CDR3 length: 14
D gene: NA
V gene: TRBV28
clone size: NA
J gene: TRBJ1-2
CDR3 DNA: TGTGCCAGCAGTCTCCGGGGAGGTAACTATGGCTACACCTTC
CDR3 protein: CASSLRGGNYGYTF

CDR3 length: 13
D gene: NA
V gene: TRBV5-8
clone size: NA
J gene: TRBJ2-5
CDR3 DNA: TGTGCCAGCAGCTTGTCGGGAGTAGAGACCCAGTACTTC
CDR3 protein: CASSLSGVETQYF

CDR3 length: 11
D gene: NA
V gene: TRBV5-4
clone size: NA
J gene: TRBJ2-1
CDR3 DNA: TGTGCCAGCAGTTCCAACAATGAGCAGTTCTTC
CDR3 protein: CASSSNNEQFF

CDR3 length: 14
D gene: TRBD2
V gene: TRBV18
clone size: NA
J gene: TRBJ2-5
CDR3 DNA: TGTGCCAGCTCACCACCGGGACTAGGGGAGACCCAGTACTTC
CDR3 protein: CASSPPGLGETQYF

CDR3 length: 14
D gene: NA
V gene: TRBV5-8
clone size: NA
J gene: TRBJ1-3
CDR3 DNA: TGTGCCAGCAGCTTGCGACAGTTCGGAAACACCATATATTTT
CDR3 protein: CASSLRQFGNTIYF

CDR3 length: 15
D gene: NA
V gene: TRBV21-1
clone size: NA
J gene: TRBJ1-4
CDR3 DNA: TGTGCCAGCAGCACACTGGAAGGGGGCTATGAAAAACTGTTTTTT
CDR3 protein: CASSTLEGGYEKLFF

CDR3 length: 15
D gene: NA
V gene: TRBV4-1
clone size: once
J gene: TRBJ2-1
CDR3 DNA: TGCGCCAGCAGCCAAGGACAGGGAGGCTACAATGAGCAGTTCTTC
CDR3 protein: CASSQGQGGYNEQFF

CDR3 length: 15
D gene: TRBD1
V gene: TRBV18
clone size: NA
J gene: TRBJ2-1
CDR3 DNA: TGTGCCAGCTCATCGGGACAGGGGGGATACAATGAGCAGTTCTTC
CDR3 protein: CASSSGQGGYNEQFF

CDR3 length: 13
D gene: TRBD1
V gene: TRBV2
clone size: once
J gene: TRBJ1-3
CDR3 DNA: TGTGTTATCAACACAGGGGTCGGAAACACCATATATTTT
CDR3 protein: CVINTGVGNTIYF

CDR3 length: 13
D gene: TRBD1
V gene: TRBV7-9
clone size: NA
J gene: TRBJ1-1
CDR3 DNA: TGTGCCAGCAGCCCCATCGGACAGGGGGAAGCTTTCTTT
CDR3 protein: CASSPIGQGEAFF